This T cell receptor beta chain is from a study of T cell responses to AZD1222 COVID-19 vaccine. Study-level points and caveats: Increases in Spike-specific TCR breadth and depth were seen after two AZD1222 doses. In a largely white British group with more females than males, clonal diversity was possibly underestimated.

Sequencing used immunoSEQ multiplex PCR; TCRdb keeps in-frame clones, though not all of them. Here the sample spans about 140,000 clones, 75% to 90% being singletons. This clone was seen a handful of times. The antigen is undetermined. The receptor was isolated from an adult in good health. The specimen was peripheral blood, collected on day 0 of AZD1222 vaccination.

The CDR3 DNA reads as TGTGCCAGCAGTGAACGACAGGCCGGGGGAAACACCATATATTTT. Translation gives CASSERQAGGNTIYF. This sequence joins TRBV6-1 and TRBJ1-3; a weak D match, TRBD1 (6 bases). This CDR3 is 15 amino acids long. CDR1 and CDR2 from the germline V gene are MNHNS and SASEGT. Trimming cost V 2 bases and J 4 bases, with 12 bases left between them.